This is a list of T cell receptor beta chains from one sample in a study of cytomegalovirus exposure and HLA in healthy donors. This table comes from immunoSEQ multiplex PCR, and its TCRdb copy is limited to in-frame clones, with some not included. The sample includes about 69,000 clones, just under 70% of them seen just once. The sample taken for sequencing was PBMCs. These receptors were taken from a woman in her thirties in good health and CMV-seronegative. The CDR3 runs from the conserved cysteine through the conserved F or W. A D gene is named only where the DNA matches it firmly. Clone size is given for some rows only: seen once, a few or many times, or a class if the clone is expanded.

clone size,D gene,V gene,J gene,CDR3 DNA,CDR3 protein
.,.,TRBV19,TRBJ1-5,TGTGCCAGCACTAAGAACCACGGACTTAGCAATCAGCCCCAGCATTTT,CASTKNHGLSNQPQHF
.,TRBD2,TRBV5-6,TRBJ2-3,TGTGCCAGCAGCTTGACTAGCGGGGAGGCAGATACGCAGTATTTT,CASSLTSGEADTQYF
.,.,TRBV6-1,TRBJ2-7,TGTGCCAGCAGCTTTAGGGGGTACGAGCAGTACTTC,CASSFRGYEQYF
.,TRBD1,TRBV7-3,TRBJ2-7,TGTGCCAGCAGCTTAACGGGACAGGACTACGAGCAGTACTTC,CASSLTGQDYEQYF
once,.,TRBV2,TRBJ1-2,TGTGCCAGCAGTGGTACAGGGAAGGGTCGGGGCTACACCTTC,CASSGTGKGRGYTF
few,.,TRBV7-6,TRBJ2-5,TGTGCCAGCAGCTTAGGGCTCCAAGAGACCCAGTACTTC,CASSLGLQETQYF
.,.,TRBV10-3,TRBJ1-2,TGTGCCATCAGTGAGTCGACAGGTGAATATGGCTACACCTTC,CAISESTGEYGYTF
few,.,TRBV4-1,TRBJ1-3,TGCGCCAGCAGCCAAGAAAGTTATCCGTACAGAATCACGGGAAACACCATATATTTT,CASSQESYPYRITGNTIYF
.,.,TRBV28,TRBJ1-1,TGTGCCACCATCGGCACTGAAGCTTTCTTT,CATIGTEAFF
.,TRBD1,TRBV6-5,TRBJ2-1,TGTGCCAGCAGTTCGGGGACAGGGGGAGTGACGGATGAGCAGTTCTTC,CASSSGTGGVTDEQFF
few,.,TRBV5-8,TRBJ1-5,TGTGCCAGCAGCTCGGGAAGCGGGAATCAGCCCCAGCATTTT,CASSSGSGNQPQHF
few,.,TRBV5-1,TRBJ1-1,TGCGCCAGCTTCAATCCGACTACTGAAGCTTTCTTT,CASFNPTTEAFF
.,TRBD1,TRBV5-4,TRBJ2-3,TGTGCCAGCAGCGCAATCCGGGACAGGGGAGATACGCAGTATTTT,CASSAIRDRGDTQYF
.,TRBD2,TRBV5-1,TRBJ2-1,TGCGCCAGCAGCCCCGGGCGGGGGGGCCTCGAGGATGAGCAGTTCTTC,CASSPGRGGLEDEQFF
.,.,TRBV29-1,TRBJ1-2,TGCAGCGTTCCGGGACATCTCTATGGCTACACCTTC,CSVPGHLYGYTF
.,.,TRBV28,TRBJ2-7,TGTGCCAGCAGTTTACCTAGCTCCTACGAGCAGTACTTC,CASSLPSSYEQYF
.,TRBD2,TRBV7-9,TRBJ2-7,TGTGCCAGCAGACTTAGCGGGGGGAGCTCCTACGAGCAGTACTTC,CASRLSGGSSYEQYF
medium-sized,.,TRBV6-7,TRBJ1-1,TGTGCCAGCAGTTACGTGGAGGGCCTGAACACTGAAGCTTTCTTT,CASSYVEGLNTEAFF
.,.,TRBV4-2,TRBJ1-1,TGTGCCAGCAGCGCGGGGTCCGGGGACACTGAAGCTTTCTTT,CASSAGSGDTEAFF
.,TRBD1,TRBV10-1,TRBJ2-5,TGCGCCAGCAGTCGAGGGACAGGGTGGTACTTC,CASSRGTGWYF
.,TRBD1,TRBV6-6,TRBJ1-5,TGTGCCAGCAGTGACGGGACAGGGAATCAGCCCCAGCATTTT,CASSDGTGNQPQHF
.,TRBD1,TRBV4-3,TRBJ2-1,TGCGCCAGCAGCCAAGATTTGGGGCGGGCAGGGGGCTACAATGAGCAGTTCTTC,CASSQDLGRAGGYNEQFF
.,.,TRBV6-5,TRBJ2-7,TGTGCCAGCAGGCCCCGGGACTCCATGTCCTACGAGCAGTACTTC,CASRPRDSMSYEQYF
.,.,TRBV11-2,TRBJ1-3,TGTGCCAGCAGCTTAGACCGTACTGGAAACACCATATATTTT,CASSLDRTGNTIYF
.,TRBD1,TRBV6-1,TRBJ2-2,TGTGCCAGCAGTGAGGGACAGATCACCGGGGAGCTGTTTTTT,CASSEGQITGELFF
.,.,TRBV2,TRBJ2-2,TGTGCCACCGACTTCGGGAGGGAGCTGTTTTTT,CATDFGRELFF
.,.,TRBV7-9,TRBJ2-3,TGTGCCAGCAGCCTGGGACAAAGCACAGATACGCAGTATTTT,CASSLGQSTDTQYF
.,.,TRBV9,TRBJ2-2,TGTGCCAGCAGCGTGGCCCCCCTACATGGGAGCACCGGGGAGCTGTTTTTT,CASSVAPLHGSTGELFF
.,.,TRBV6-1,TRBJ2-1,TGTGCCAGCAGTCTTTCCCAGTCGCCCAATGAGCAGTTCTTC,CASSLSQSPNEQFF
.,.,TRBV9,TRBJ2-3,TGTGCCAGCAGCGTAGAGGGGAGGGGGGCAGATACGCAGTATTTT,CASSVEGRGADTQYF
.,TRBD1,TRBV4-1,TRBJ1-5,TGCGCCAGCAGCCTTACCCAACCGGGACAGGGGAATCAGCCCCAGCATTTT,CASSLTQPGQGNQPQHF
few,TRBD1,TRBV2,TRBJ2-7,TGTGCCAGCACCTCAGGGACAGGGAACTACGAGCAGTACTTC,CASTSGTGNYEQYF
.,TRBD1,TRBV5-6,TRBJ1-1,TGTGCCAGCAGCCGGGGGACAGGGGGCGCTGAAGCTTTCTTT,CASSRGTGGAEAFF
.,.,TRBV7-2,TRBJ1-1,TGTGCCAGCAGCCCCAGTCCTGCGAACACTGAAGCTTTCTTT,CASSPSPANTEAFF
.,TRBD2,TRBV6-5,TRBJ2-7,TGTGCCAGCAGTCGAGGGACTAGCCCTTACTACGAGCAGTACTTC,CASSRGTSPYYEQYF
.,TRBD1,TRBV7-9,TRBJ1-2,TGTGCCAGCACCCCCCGCGACAGGGGTTATGGCTACACCTTC,CASTPRDRGYGYTF
few,.,TRBV6-6,TRBJ1-6,TGTGCCAGCAGTTACAGGGCAGGGCGAGGTTCACCCCTCCACTTT,CASSYRAGRGSPLHF
few,TRBD1,TRBV9,TRBJ2-7,TGTGCCAGCAGCTTACAGGGGGAGTTGAACGAGCAGTACTTC,CASSLQGELNEQYF
.,TRBD1,TRBV5-1,TRBJ1-1,TGCGCCAGCAGCCCCCGGACAGGGAACACTGAAGCTTTCTTT,CASSPRTGNTEAFF
.,TRBD1,TRBV2,TRBJ1-6,TGTGCCAGCAGCGGACAGGGGGCGAATTCACCCCTCCACTTT,CASSGQGANSPLHF
.,TRBD1,TRBV15,TRBJ1-5,TGTGCCACCAGCAGAGATATGGGCTCCGGGACAGGGGGCCCCATGGGGAATCAGCCCCAGCATTTT,CATSRDMGSGTGGPMGNQPQHF
.,.,TRBV4-1,TRBJ1-4,TGCGCCAGCAGCCAAGATTGGAGGCAGGGAGGCACTAATGAAAAACTGTTTTTT,CASSQDWRQGGTNEKLFF
.,.,TRBV5-1,TRBJ1-2,TGCGCCAGCAGCGTCGACAGATATGGCTACACCTTC,CASSVDRYGYTF
.,.,TRBV28,TRBJ1-4,TGTGCCAGCAGTCCCCCAGGAGGCAATAATGAAAAACTGTTTTTT,CASSPPGGNNEKLFF
.,.,TRBV21-1,TRBJ1-4,TGTGCCAGCAGCACAAGGGGACAGGGGGCAACTAATGAAAAACTGTTTTTT,CASSTRGQGATNEKLFF
once,.,TRBV7-9,TRBJ2-2,TGTGCCGGAGGGGCAGGGAACACCGGGGAGCTGTTTTTT,CAGGAGNTGELFF
.,.,TRBV13,TRBJ2-7,TGTGCCAGCAGCTTAGGGCAGCGTACCTACGAGCAGTACTTC,CASSLGQRTYEQYF
.,TRBD2,TRBV28,TRBJ2-3,TGTGCCAGCAGTCCCCGGGCAGCGGGGGGGGTAGATACGCAGTATTTT,CASSPRAAGGVDTQYF
.,TRBD2,TRBV5-4,TRBJ2-3,TGTGCCAGCAGCTTCGGGACTAGCGGGGAAAGTCAAGATACGCAGTATTTT,CASSFGTSGESQDTQYF
.,.,TRBV6-6,TRBJ2-1,TGTGCCGGGGGGTCATACAATGAGCAGTTCTTC,CAGGSYNEQFF
few,TRBD2,TRBV7-3,TRBJ2-1,TGTGCCAGCAGCTCTCGACTAGCGGGGGGGCACGAGCAGTTCTTC,CASSSRLAGGHEQFF
.,.,TRBV9,TRBJ1-3,TGTGCCAGCAGGAAAAGCGGCCCCTTAGGCACCATATATTTT,CASRKSGPLGTIYF
few,.,TRBV5-8,TRBJ1-1,TGTGCCAGCAGCTTGGTCCTTTCGGGGGACACTGAAGCTTTCTTT,CASSLVLSGDTEAFF